These 8 T cell receptor beta chains share one sample of origin, sequenced in a study of T cells in Graves' hyperthyroidism and ophthalmopathy. RNA transcripts provided the source from which TCR beta CDR3 regions were amplified. The TCR CDR3 was amplified in a first-round RT-PCR using the HTBI primer set. One entry per CDR3 protein results from TCRdb running MiXCR on the multiplex PCR reads. The table shows around 700,000 distinct CDR3 sequences, with roughly a third occurring only once. The specimen sequenced was blood. Receptors originate from a woman aged 35 to 49 with Graves' hyperthyroidism.

The CDR3 loop is CASSFREPQETQYF. For the CDR3, the DNA is TGTGCCAGCAGCTTCAGGGAACCCCAAGAGACCCAGTACTTC. This chain uses TRBV7-3 with TRBJ2-5, with D perhaps TRBD1 (5 bases). Germline V gene data show CDR1 as SGHTA and CDR2 as FQGTGA. V was cut by 3 bases and J by 1 base, with 9 bases left in between. The CDR3 runs to 14 residues.

V usage is TRBV20-1 and J usage is TRBJ1-2; 9 positions match TRBD1. The CDR3 sequence is 12 residues long. Germline CDR1 reads DFQATT; CDR2 reads SNEGSKA (reference sequence). With V trimmed by 4 bases and J by 8 bases, 5 bases remained unmatched. CDR3 loop: CSATGQGAGYTF. CDR3 bases: TGCAGTGCTACGGGACAGGGCGCGGGCTACACCTTC.

This clonotype has at least ten counts. The chain carries TRBV19 and TRBJ1-5, with D possibly being TRBD1 (5 bases). CDR3 length: 12 amino acids. The ends were cut back, 3 bases at V and 11 bases at J, with 11 bases in the middle. Germline V CDR1 and CDR2: LNHDA, SQIVND (reference sequence). The CDR3 loop reads CASSIEGQTQHF. CDR3 sequence (DNA): TGTGCCAGTAGTATTGAGGGGCAGACCCAGCATTTT.

The chain joins TRBV15 to TRBJ2-3; D is unresolved. The CDR3 extends over 14 amino acids. Germline CDR1 reads LNHNV; CDR2 reads YYDKDF (reference sequence). The V end lost 1 base, the J end lost 4 bases, and 9 bases lay between the germline ends. CDR3 DNA: TGTGCCACCAGCAGAGGAACATACGCAGATACGCAGTATTTT. This encodes CATSRGTYADTQYF.

Ten or more counts support this clonotype. The chain uses TRBV14 and TRBJ2-7; maybe TRBD2 (6 bases). The CDR3 covers 13 residues. In germline, CDR1 is SGHDN, CDR2 FVKESK. Trimming removed 4 bases from V and 5 bases from J, with 12 bases in between. The CDR3 region is CASSPKTSHEQYF. The CDR3 DNA reads TGTGCCAGCAGCCCAAAGACTAGTCACGAGCAGTACTTC.

The J gene is TRBJ1-1, the V gene TRBV2; D might be TRBD1 (5 bases). Germline loops: CDR1 SNHLY, CDR2 FYNNEI. The CDR3 spans 14 residues. Trimming stripped 7 bases from V and 5 bases from J, with 17 bases between. The CDR3 reads CASIRGLGGTEAFF. In nucleotides, the CDR3 is TGTGCCAGCATCCGGGGACTGGGAGGGACTGAAGCTTTCTTT.

This clonotype was detected many times. The rearrangement uses TRBV10-3 and TRBJ1-1, with 8 positions matching TRBD1. Germline CDR1 and CDR2: ENHRY and SYGVKD. V was pared by 6 bases and J by 2 bases, with 5 bases of the junction left unmatched. The CDR3 is 14 amino acids. CDR3 coding DNA: TGTGCCATCAGCCTTGACAGGGGAAACACTGAAGCTTTCTTT. It is translated as CAISLDRGNTEAFF.

This chain links TRBV14 with TRBJ1-1; the match to TRBD1 covers 7 bases. There are 16 residues in the CDR3. From germline, CDR1 is SGHDN and CDR2 FVKESK. V lost 4 bases, J lost 4 bases, and 12 bases stayed unmatched. CDR3 region: CASSLSSTRGITEAFF. The DNA of the CDR3 is TGTGCCAGCAGCCTTTCCTCAACCAGGGGGATCACTGAAGCTTTCTTT.